The T cell receptor (beta chain) described here comes from a study of cytomegalovirus exposure and HLA in healthy donors (dated by TCRdb to about 2017). Regarding the complete study: An earlier analysis of roughly 570 of the donors reported 250 to 350 Gb of sequence data and approximately 120 million unique TCR beta sequences obtained from about 179 million T cells. Typing coverage differed by locus: A, B, C, DRB1 and DQB1 were typed in roughly 629-630 donors, DQA1 in 522, DPA1 in nearly 610, and DPB1 in 400 to 480. Along with the roughly 670-subject first cohort, a separate validation cohort of around 110 different subjects was used. Donor age, sex, ethnicity and CMV serostatus were compiled alongside the repertoire data. Four to six DR-DQ haplotypes were handled as single units for association and clustering, since linkage in the cohort was strong. To study patterns of TCR occurrence, a later analysis re-analyzed previously published TCR beta repertoires from 500 to 850 donors and added high-resolution HLA genotyping. All discovery cohort repertoires had been generated on a single sequencing platform. HLA typing included class I and class II loci at four-digit resolution. Among roughly 400 genotyped donors of the cohort, an average of approximately 240,000 unique TCR beta nucleotide sequences was sequenced per donor, of which 15% to 20% were non-productive. Of the roughly 390 genotyped donors, approximately 80% were placed in the genetic ancestry cluster associated with self-reported Caucasian donors. To predict cytomegalovirus infection status, the study combined high-throughput TCR immunosequencing, statistical association of individual TCRs with disease status, and machine learning. The study aimed to test whether signatures of past pathogen exposure could be identified by cataloging public T cell receptors. The study profiled the T cell repertoires of hundreds of subjects by immunosequencing and related them to cytomegalovirus serostatus. In the later analysis, no new phenotypic data were used to find candidate immune exposures; instead, reliance was placed on TCR beta sequences and their occurrence across donors. An early release that covered about 640 HLA-typed donors contained approximately 290 gigabases of sequencing data and about 84 million unique TCR sequences. A later genetic analysis took genome-wide SNP genotypes for about 55% of the roughly 700 donors and used that subset as a discovery cohort. An earlier analysis of fewer than 750 of the donors used high-throughput TCR beta sequencing to judge whether each TCR beta V gene segment behaved as functional or pseudogenic.

As for this clone: Its antigen is not yet known. One base away there is no much larger clone; base qualities are not given.

The cohort was made up of 666 healthy bone marrow donors. At the time of sampling, all cohort members were nominally healthy, though unrecorded immune exposures were likely present. The donor was CMV seropositive and was included in the group of 270 or so seropositive cohort members. Each donor provided a peripheral blood sample, and peripheral blood mononuclear cells were used for TCR beta sequencing. Genomic DNA extraction from the blood cell samples was performed with the Qiagen DNeasy Blood Extraction Kit. Receptor amplification or capture employed the immunoSEQ multiplex PCR assay. For the multiplex PCR, a mixture combining 60 forward primers for TCR Vbeta segments and 13 reverse primers for TCR Jbeta segments was used. The CDR3 region of rearranged TCR beta genes was amplified from genomic DNA with a multiplex PCR assay. Amplified TCR beta libraries were sequenced as 87-base-pair reads on the Illumina HiSeq System. Per the source publication's procedure: A later analysis tallied tens of millions of unique TCR beta chains across the 666 repertoires, and about 10 million of those chains were shared by two or more donors. Raw reads were error-corrected and collapsed into unique sequences with a nearest-neighbor algorithm that merged closely related sequences to remove PCR and sequencing errors. To assign V, D and J gene segments, CDR3 sequences were aligned to IMGT reference sequences. For a sequence to be retained, a match of at least six nucleotides was required to both a V gene segment and a J gene segment. A rearrangement counted as productive if the CDR3 had no stop codons and remained in frame with V and J, and every other rearrangement counted as non-productive. Following IMGT convention, CDR3 was defined as the stretch from the second conserved V-encoded cysteine up to the conserved J-encoded phenylalanine. Sequences without an unambiguous match to a single V gene segment were excluded from the earlier analysis of several hundred of the donors. In an earlier analysis of 450 to 700 of the donors, V segments were called functional above 56.7% productive rearrangements and were called segregating when the between-donor standard deviation exceeded 5%. A statistical classification framework was developed to diagnose cytomegalovirus status using the catalog of TCR beta chain sequences. V and J gene assignment, in a later analysis, came from comparing TCR nucleotide sequences with IMGT/GENE-DB human TR gene sequences. In a later analysis, CDR3 sequences and most-parsimonious VDJ recombination scenarios were assigned using the TCRdist pipeline. In a later analysis, every TCR beta chain was defined by the combination of its CDR3 amino acid sequence and its V-gene family, and reads without a unique V-gene family were dropped. As a way to deal with suspected cross-contamination and a sequencing artifact, a later analysis dropped over 550 nucleotide sequences that were highly shared and had low generation probability. In a later analysis, a clonal expansion index for each public chain was calculated from normalized within-repertoire ranks of inferred template counts. A later analysis computed generation probabilities with a VDJ recombination model fitted to out-of-frame rearrangements, and checked the results against IGoR. In a later analysis, hypergeometric tests were used to score TCR-TCR, TCR-HLA and TCR-CMV co-occurrence, with a repertoire-size bias correction applied to TCR pairs. False discovery rates were estimated in a later analysis by permuting HLA or CMV assignments 20 times. In a later analysis, co-occurring TCRs were grouped using DBSCAN, with TCRdist sequence similarity added in when clustering inside HLA-allele-positive subsets. Repertoires with fewer than 30,000 or more than 120,000 public chains were left out of co-occurrence clustering, as were about 5 repertoires with anomalous nucleotide sharing. Not all clones reach the TCRdb copy of this immuneACCESS table, which keeps in-frame sequences only. Checked studies attribute under half of the gap to unresolved V genes and leave the rest unexplained. That table gives V, J and clone size, and the DNA gave D and trimming. For this sample the table gives under 95,000 clones, of which around 79% were detected only once. Of the sample, approximately 14% is held by the ten largest clones.

Looking up the germline V gene yields CDR1 SGHRS and CDR2 YFSETQ. Taken from cysteine to phenylalanine, the CDR3 has 18 residues. Of all the DNA, just the CDR3 is kept, 54 bases in frame from base 1. Trimming takes 4 bases off V and 0 bases off J; junction bases not matched to a gene: 3. The research as a whole found: Sequencing depth was assumed to be roughly uniform across donors in the presence/absence analyses, though that assumption may not hold. V-gene and J-gene trimming of TCR beta chains was associated with a missense DCLRE1C variant in a later genetic analysis, and the association was replicated in an independent cohort. Specific HLA alleles were associated with 18,000 or so TCR beta sequences at a false discovery rate of 0.05 in a later analysis. Because counts were too low, roughly 17 rarely observed V segments, including chromosome 9 orphons, were left out of the earlier analysis of approximately 580 of the donors. Because HLA typing was missing for some donors at each locus, association tests included only the typed subset. In a later analysis, TCR association rates were found to vary across HLA loci, with the most associated TCRs seen for DRB1 alleles and the fewest for HLA-C alleles. When HLA alleles, especially DR and DQ, strongly co-occurred, attributing TCR associations to individual alleles was difficult. Linkage disequilibrium might explain the correlated functional status among segregating V segments, but an unknown experimental factor could not be excluded. A later analysis found that most CMV-associated TCR beta chains appeared HLA-restricted, with HLA associations seemingly driven largely by CMV exposure. A further reported finding was that TCR beta sequences accurately predicted the HLA-A and HLA-B alleles for most subjects in the first cohort. Compared with the approximately 710-donor mean, donors in an Asian-associated ancestry cluster had fewer N-insertions in productive TCRs, according to a later genetic analysis. A later analysis found that HLA-associated TCR beta chains were more clonally expanded and had lower generation probabilities than equally common non-associated chains. In both the original and validation cohorts, the classifier was reported to diagnose cytomegalovirus status with high specificity and sensitivity. A later analysis reported that several top co-occurrence clusters appeared linked to parvovirus B19, influenza, CMV and Epstein-Barr virus. In an earlier analysis of 587 of the donors, most TCR beta V segments appeared in productive rearrangements about 90% or about 30% of the time, broadly matching IMGT annotations. Only TCR beta chains were sequenced in this cohort, and the absence of alpha or paired-chain data limited detectable features. It was suggested by the authors that the approach could potentially be generalized to other disease states and immunological phenotypes. The only immune exposure information available for the cohort was CMV serostatus. A group of highly shared sequence variants was considered likely to be a technical artifact of the sequencing pipeline. Most TCR sequences were seen in very few donors, while some public TCRs were found in many individuals. A few of the identified cytomegalovirus-associated TCR beta chains were confirmed in vitro to be specific for cytomegalovirus antigens. The 87-base-pair reads could not distinguish some IMGT-functional V segments, including TRBV6-2 and TRBV6-3, so those segments were excluded. The study listed approximately 150 TCR beta chains as associated with cytomegalovirus.

The source is a woman aged 40 to 50 in good health and CMV-seropositive. The sequenced sample was PBMCs. Recombination connected TRBV5-1 to TRBJ2-6; 14 central bases correspond to TRBD2. The nucleotide sequence reads TGCGCCAGCAGCGGACTAGCGGGAGGCACCTCTGGGGCCAACGTCCTGACTTTC. Translated, it gives CASSGLAGGTSGANVLTF.